Shown below are 17 T cell receptor beta chains from a single sample sequenced in a study of CD8+CD57+ T cells in acquired aplastic anemia. Genomic DNA acted as the template from which TCR beta VDJ combination and CDR3 sequence profiling were carried out. TCRdb recomputed calls from the reads with MiXCR, one row per CDR3 protein. The sample comprises around 150,000 distinct CDR3 sequences, roughly 40% of which are singletons, and less than 8.5% rests with the top ten. The sequenced sample was sorted CD4+, CD8+, or CD8+CD57+ T cells (not recorded which) from PBMCs. These receptor sequences come from a human donor in good health, serving as a control.

This clonotype was seen at least ten times. The chain has TRBV5-1 and TRBJ2-7; the D gene is possibly TRBD2 (5 bases). CDR1 is SGHRS and CDR2 is YFSETQ in the germline V gene. The CDR3 contains 15 residues. V lost 0 bases and J lost 3, with 13 bases in between. The CDR3 region is CASSLGGPPNYEQYF. In DNA form, the CDR3 reads TGCGCCAGCAGCTTGGGAGGGCCCCCGAACTACGAGCAGTACTTC.

V usage is TRBV19 and J usage is TRBJ2-1, with no clear D. The V gene's germline CDR1 is LNHDA and CDR2 SQIVND (reference sequence). This CDR3 has 12 amino acids. V was pared by 4 bases and J by 9 bases, with 10 bases between. Here the CDR3 DNA reads TGTGCCAGTAGTACCGGCCGGAGTGAGCAGTTCTTC. It specifies CASSTGRSEQFF. The full variable domain, with the rest looked up from reference TRBV19 and TRBJ2-1, is DGGITQSPKYLFRKEGQNVTLSCEQNLNHDAMYWYRQDPGQGLRLIYYSQIVNDFQKGDIAEGYSVSREKKESFPLTVTSAQKNPTAFYLCASSTGRSEQFFGPGTRLTVL.

In this sample, this clonotype turned up a few times. A read error may explain this, as a much larger clone is one base away. This chain uses TRBV30 with TRBJ1-1; no clear D gene. Germline assignment: CDR1 GTSNPN and CDR2 SVGIG (reference sequence). V dropped 4 bases and J dropped 7 bases, with 13 bases sitting between them. The CDR3 runs 12 residues. CDR3 coding DNA: TGTGCCTGGAACTATGGGCCCAGTGAAGCTTTCTTT. This codes for CAWNYGPSEAFF. Supplemented by reference TRBV30 and TRBJ1-1, the full variable domain reads SQTIHQWPATLVQPVGSPLSLECTVEGTSNPNLYWYRQAAGRGLQLLFYSVGIGQISSEVPQNLSASRPQDRQFILSSKKLLLSDSGFYLCAWNYGPSEAFFGQGTRLTVV.

Comments on this clonotype: A read error is likely, as this CDR3 ends without the conserved phenylalanine or tryptophan. The chain recombines TRBV29-1 with TRBJ2-7; possible D gene TRBD1, 6 bases. The germline V gene encodes CDR1 SQVTM and CDR2 ANQGSEA. V lost 6 bases to trimming and J lost 4 bases, with 16 bases between them. There are 13 residues in the CDR3. The CDR3 here is CSVVRGLGYEQYY. For the CDR3, the DNA is TGCAGCGTCGTCAGGGGCTTAGGGTACGAGCAGTACTAC.

A note on this clonotype: Its ends do not fully match the called genes, so a read error is possible. This chain uses TRBV2 with TRBJ2-1, with 9 bases identical to TRBD1. The germline gives CDR1 SNHLY, CDR2 FYNNEI. The CDR3 is made up of 13 amino acids. CDR3 DNA sequence: TGTGCCGGCAGTGAAGAGACGACAGGGGGGCAGTTCTTC. This translates into CAGSEETTGGQFF.

The rearrangement links TRBV6-5 to TRBJ1-5; D remains unclear. Germline-derived CDR1 and CDR2 are MNHEY and SVGAGI. The length of the CDR3 is 14 residues. V was trimmed by 6 bases and J by 5 bases, leaving 14 bases between them. CDR3: CASRYQAEDQPQHF. DNA for the CDR3: TGTGCCAGCAGATACCAGGCGGAGGATCAGCCCCAGCATTTT.

The chain uses TRBV20-1 and TRBJ1-1; TRBD1 might be the D (6 bases). The CDR3 covers 15 residues. The germline V gene encodes CDR1 DFQATT and CDR2 SNEGSKA (reference sequence). V was pared by 0 bases and J by 4 bases, with 15 bases between. CDR3 protein: CSARDPGAPGTEAFF. For the CDR3, the DNA is TGCAGTGCTAGAGATCCGGGGGCGCCGGGCACTGAAGCTTTCTTT.

This rearrangement joins TRBV20-1 to TRBJ1-6; 10 bases are shared with TRBD1. The germline CDR1 and CDR2 sequences are DFQATT and SNEGSKA (reference sequence). The CDR3 sequence is 13 residues long. The V and J ends lost 6 bases and 8 bases, in that order; junction bases with no gene match: 4. The DNA for the CDR3 is TGCAGTGCGAATGGACAGGGGGATTCACCCCTCCACTTT. The encoded protein is CSANGQGDSPLHF.

This clonotype was detected ten times or more. The chain joins TRBV19 to TRBJ2-5, with D maybe TRBD2 (6 bases). The CDR3 totals 14 residues. The V and J ends lost 4 bases and 5 bases respectively, with 14 bases between them. The germline V gene has CDR1 LNHDA and CDR2 SQIVND (reference sequence). The CDR3 coding sequence is TGTGCCAGTAGTACCCTGGGGGGTCCGGAGACCCAGTACTTC. Its protein is CASSTLGGPETQYF.

V gene TRBV4-1 combines with J gene TRBJ1-3; no firm D call. The germline gives CDR1 MGHRA, CDR2 YSYEKL. The germline V and J ends were trimmed by 2 bases and 3 bases, with 14 bases remaining between them. The CDR3 is 16 residues long. The CDR3 loop reads CASSQRAPGGGNTIYF. CDR3 coding DNA: TGCGCCAGCAGCCAAAGGGCCCCCGGTGGTGGAAACACCATATATTTT.

This clonotype was seen a handful of times. The V and J genes are TRBV30 and TRBJ2-5; D ambiguous. Trimming cost V 1 base and J 0 bases, with 15 bases left between them. Germline V gives CDR1 GTSNPN, CDR2 SVGIG (reference sequence). This CDR3 is 16 amino acids long. Here the CDR3 reads CAWSAGLGRYQETQYF. The CDR3 nucleotides are TGTGCCTGGAGTGCGGGCCTCGGGCGGTACCAAGAGACCCAGTACTTC.

As concerns this clonotype: The junction and the germline gene differ at one end; a read error may be behind it. This chain connects TRBV5-1 to TRBJ2-1; 9 bases line up with TRBD1. CDR1 SGHRS and CDR2 YFSETQ come from the germline V gene. This CDR3 has 15 amino acids. The CDR3 bases are TGCGCCAGCAGGCAGACCGGGACAGGGTATGATGAGCGGTTCTTC. This encodes CASRQTGTGYDERFF. The complete variable domain, with remaining parts taken from reference TRBV5-1 and TRBJ2-1, reads KAGVTQTPRYLIKTRGQQVTLSCSPISGHRSVSWYQQTPGQGLQFLFEYFSETQRNKGNFPGRFSGRQFSNSRSEMNVSTLELGDSALYLCASRQTGTGYDERFFGPGTRLTVL.

A few counts support this clonotype. Just one base apart from a much larger clone, this may be a read error. The chain carries TRBV25-1 and TRBJ2-5; 11 bases fit TRBD1. CDR3 size: 14 residues. Germline lookup yields CDR1 MGHDK and CDR2 SYGVNS. J was trimmed by 4 bases and V by 4 bases; bases with no gene match: 2. This CDR3 is CASSAGQGGETQYF. In DNA form, the CDR3 reads TGTGCCAGCAGTGCGGGACAGGGGGGAGAGACCCAGTACTTC.

In its sample, this clonotype was seen a few times. This chain connects TRBV20-1 to TRBJ1-6; D ambiguous. CDR1 DFQATT and CDR2 SNEGSKA come from the germline V gene (reference sequence). V lost 3 bases and J lost 12, with 12 bases in between. The CDR3 sequence is 12 residues long. The DNA for the CDR3 is TGCAGTGCTAGCGACGGCCCATTACCCCTCCACTTT. Translated, it gives CSASDGPLPLHF.

This clonotype was counted many times. The CDR3 DNA is TGTGCCAGCAGCCAAGGGACCACCCAGACCTATGGCTACACCTTC. It yields the protein CASSQGTTQTYGYTF. The rearrangement joins TRBV3-1 to TRBJ1-2; D not certain. V was shortened by 1 base and J by 4 bases, with 13 bases between the two germline ends. The CDR3 spans 15 residues. Germline CDR1 is LGHDT and CDR2 is YNNKEL (reference sequence).

This clonotype has at least ten counts. The V gene is TRBV20-1, the J gene TRBJ2-7, with D possibly matching TRBD1 (6 bases). The CDR3 contains 14 residues. V was trimmed by 1 base and J by 2 bases, leaving 12 bases between them. Germline V CDR1 and CDR2: DFQATT, SNEGSKA (reference sequence). The CDR3 DNA reads TGCAGTGCTAGAGGGCAGGGGTTGCCCTACGAGCAGTACTTC. Protein sequence: CSARGQGLPYEQYF.

Remarks on this clonotype: The junction shows a germline mismatch at one end, possibly a read error. This sequence joins TRBV15 and TRBJ2-1, with TRBD2 matching 13 bases. From germline, CDR1 is LNHNV and CDR2 YYDKDF (reference sequence). The CDR3 spans 17 residues. CDR3: CATCRGTSGIKHNEQFF. DNA for the CDR3: TGTGCCACCTGCAGAGGGACTAGCGGGATTAAACACAACGAGCAGTTCTTC.